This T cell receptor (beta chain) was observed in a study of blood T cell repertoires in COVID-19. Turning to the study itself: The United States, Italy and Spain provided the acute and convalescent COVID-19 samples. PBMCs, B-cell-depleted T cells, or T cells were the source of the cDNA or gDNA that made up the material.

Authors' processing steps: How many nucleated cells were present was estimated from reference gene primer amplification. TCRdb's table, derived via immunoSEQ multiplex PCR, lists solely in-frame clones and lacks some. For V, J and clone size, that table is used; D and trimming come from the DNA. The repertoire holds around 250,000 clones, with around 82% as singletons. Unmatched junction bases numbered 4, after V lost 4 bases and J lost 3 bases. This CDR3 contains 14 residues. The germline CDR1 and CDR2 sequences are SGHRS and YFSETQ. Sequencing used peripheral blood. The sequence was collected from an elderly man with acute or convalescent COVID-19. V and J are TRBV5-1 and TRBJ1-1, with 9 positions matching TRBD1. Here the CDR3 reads CASSKRDRDTEAFF. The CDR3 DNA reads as TGCGCCAGCAGCAAACGGGACAGGGACACTGAAGCTTTCTTT.